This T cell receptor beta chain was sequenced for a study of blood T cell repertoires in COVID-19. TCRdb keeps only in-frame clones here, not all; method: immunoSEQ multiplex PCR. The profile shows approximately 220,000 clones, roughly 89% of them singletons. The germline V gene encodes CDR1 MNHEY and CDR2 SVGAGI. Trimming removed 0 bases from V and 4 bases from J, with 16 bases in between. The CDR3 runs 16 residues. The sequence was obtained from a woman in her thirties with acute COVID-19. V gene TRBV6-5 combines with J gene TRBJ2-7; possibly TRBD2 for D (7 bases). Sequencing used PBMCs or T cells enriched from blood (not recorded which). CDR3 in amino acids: CASSYSRGRWGYEQYF. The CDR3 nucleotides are TGTGCCAGCAGTTACTCGCGGGGGCGTTGGGGGTACGAGCAGTACTTC.